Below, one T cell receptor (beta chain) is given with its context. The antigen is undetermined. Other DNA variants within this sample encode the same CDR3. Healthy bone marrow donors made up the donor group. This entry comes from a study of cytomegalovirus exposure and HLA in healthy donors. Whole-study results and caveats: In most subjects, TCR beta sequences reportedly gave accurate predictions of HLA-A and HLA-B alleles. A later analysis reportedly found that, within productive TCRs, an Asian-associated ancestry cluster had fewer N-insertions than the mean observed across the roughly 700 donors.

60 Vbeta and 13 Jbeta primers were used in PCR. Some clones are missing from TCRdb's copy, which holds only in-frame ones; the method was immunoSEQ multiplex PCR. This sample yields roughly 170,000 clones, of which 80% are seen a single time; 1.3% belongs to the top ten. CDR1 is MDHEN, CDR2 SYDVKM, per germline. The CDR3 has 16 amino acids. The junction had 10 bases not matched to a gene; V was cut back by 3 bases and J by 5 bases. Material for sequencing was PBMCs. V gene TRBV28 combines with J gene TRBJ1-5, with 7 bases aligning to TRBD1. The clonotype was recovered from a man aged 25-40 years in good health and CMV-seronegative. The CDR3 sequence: CASSFPTRTGDQPQHF. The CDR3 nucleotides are TGTGCCAGCAGTTTTCCTACCCGGACAGGAGATCAGCCCCAGCATTTT.